These T cell receptor beta chains were read from a single sample in a study of regulatory T cells in long-lasting Graves disease. Each CDR3 protein gets one entry after TCRdb re-called the multiplex PCR reads with MiXCR. This sample yields 410,000 or so distinct CDR3 sequences, of which about 15% are seen a single time; roughly 17% belongs to the top ten. These data were likewise used in another study, on T cells in Graves' hyperthyroidism and ophthalmopathy.

Here the sequenced sample was peripheral blood mononuclear cells (PBMCs), taken at new diagnosis, from a patient treated with antithyroid drugs. All receptors come from a woman younger than 45 with Graves disease. Each CDR3 is given with its conserved first and last residue. The D gene is left open where the match is weak. Not every row has a clone size; where given, it reads once, few, many or a size class.

v_call: TRBV13
cdr3_length: 15
j_call: TRBJ2-3
d_call: NA
clone_size: NA
cdr3_nt: TGTGCCAGCAGCGCCCCTGCCCTAGCCGCAGATACGCAGTATTTT
cdr3_aa: CASSAPALAADTQYF

v_call: TRBV19
cdr3_length: 15
j_call: TRBJ2-7
d_call: TRBD2
clone_size: few
cdr3_nt: TGTGCCAGTAGTACGGGACTAGCGGGAGGCTACGAGCAGTACTTC
cdr3_aa: CASSTGLAGGYEQYF

v_call: TRBV7-9
cdr3_length: 15
j_call: TRBJ2-3
d_call: NA
clone_size: NA
cdr3_nt: TGTGCCAGCAGCTTAGCTCTCCAGGGTCAAGATACGCAGTATTTT
cdr3_aa: CASSLALQGQDTQYF

v_call: TRBV7-9
cdr3_length: 18
j_call: TRBJ2-2
d_call: TRBD2
clone_size: few
cdr3_nt: TGTGCCAGCAGCCCGAGACTAGCGGGAAGCAGGAACACCGGGGAGCTGTTTTTT
cdr3_aa: CASSPRLAGSRNTGELFF

v_call: TRBV5-1
cdr3_length: 15
j_call: TRBJ1-1
d_call: TRBD1
clone_size: few
cdr3_nt: TGCGCCAGCTTCGACAGACAGGGCGGGAACACTGAAGCTTTCTTT
cdr3_aa: CASFDRQGGNTEAFF

v_call: TRBV24-1
cdr3_length: 15
j_call: TRBJ1-1
d_call: TRBD1
clone_size: NA
cdr3_nt: TGTGCCACCAGTGCCTCGACAGGGTTCACCACTGAAGCTTTCTTT
cdr3_aa: CATSASTGFTTEAFF

v_call: TRBV5-1
cdr3_length: 15
j_call: TRBJ1-2
d_call: TRBD1
clone_size: many
cdr3_nt: TGCGCCAGCAGCTCGGAGGACAGGGGGGTCTATGGCTACACCTTC
cdr3_aa: CASSSEDRGVYGYTF

v_call: TRBV14
cdr3_length: 14
j_call: TRBJ2-5
d_call: NA
clone_size: NA
cdr3_nt: TGTGCCAGCAGCCCGCTAGGTTTCAAAGAGACCCAGTACTTC
cdr3_aa: CASSPLGFKETQYF

v_call: TRBV5-5
cdr3_length: 15
j_call: TRBJ1-5
d_call: TRBD1
clone_size: few
cdr3_nt: TGTGCCAGCAGCTTGGGGACAGGGGATAGGCAGCCCCAGCATTTT
cdr3_aa: CASSLGTGDRQPQHF

v_call: TRBV28
cdr3_length: 13
j_call: TRBJ2-1
d_call: TRBD1
clone_size: many
cdr3_nt: TGTGCCAGCCGGGGACAGGGTGTCGATGAGCAGTTCTTC
cdr3_aa: CASRGQGVDEQFF

v_call: TRBV20-1
cdr3_length: 16
j_call: TRBJ2-4
d_call: NA
clone_size: few
cdr3_nt: TGCAGTGGGTCTGCGGGTGGCCCCCTAGCCAAAAACATTCAGTACTTC
cdr3_aa: CSGSAGGPLAKNIQYF

v_call: TRBV24-1
cdr3_length: 16
j_call: TRBJ2-2
d_call: TRBD1
clone_size: many
cdr3_nt: TGTGCCACCAGTGATCCAGACAGGGGGCTAATCGGGGAGCTGTTTTTT
cdr3_aa: CATSDPDRGLIGELFF

v_call: TRBV4-1
cdr3_length: 14
j_call: TRBJ1-2
d_call: TRBD1
clone_size: NA
cdr3_nt: TGCGCCAGCAGCTCGCACAGGGGGATGAGTGGCTACACCTTC
cdr3_aa: CASSSHRGMSGYTF

v_call: TRBV28
cdr3_length: 14
j_call: TRBJ1-1
d_call: NA
clone_size: many
cdr3_nt: TGTGCCGGGACTCGTAGCCTTAGGAACACTGAAGCTTTCTTT
cdr3_aa: CAGTRSLRNTEAFF

v_call: TRBV7-9
cdr3_length: 14
j_call: TRBJ1-1
d_call: NA
clone_size: few
cdr3_nt: TGTGCCAGCAGCTTAGAGTCGGGGTACGATTCGGCTTTCTTT
cdr3_aa: CASSLESGYDSAFF

v_call: TRBV2
cdr3_length: 15
j_call: TRBJ2-1
d_call: NA
clone_size: many
cdr3_nt: TGTGCCAGCAGTAGACTCGGGGACACGTACAATGAGCAGTTCTTC
cdr3_aa: CASSRLGDTYNEQFF

v_call: TRBV3-1
cdr3_length: 15
j_call: TRBJ1-5
d_call: NA
clone_size: NA
cdr3_nt: TGTGCCAGCAGCCAAGGGGCAGCTAGCAATCAGCCCCAGCATTTT
cdr3_aa: CASSQGAASNQPQHF

v_call: TRBV20-1
cdr3_length: 12
j_call: TRBJ2-7
d_call: TRBD2
clone_size: many
cdr3_nt: TGCAGTGCTGAGGGAGGGCCCGACGAGCAGTACTTC
cdr3_aa: CSAEGGPDEQYF

v_call: TRBV19
cdr3_length: 13
j_call: TRBJ2-1
d_call: TRBD2
clone_size: NA
cdr3_nt: TGTGCCAGTAGAAACCTAGCGGGCGGAGAGCAGTTCTTC
cdr3_aa: CASRNLAGGEQFF

v_call: TRBV27
cdr3_length: 14
j_call: TRBJ2-7
d_call: NA
clone_size: few
cdr3_nt: TGTGCCAGCAGTTCGCACAGAGGGTCCTACGAGCAGTACTTC
cdr3_aa: CASSSHRGSYEQYF

v_call: TRBV7-8
cdr3_length: 13
j_call: TRBJ1-4
d_call: NA
clone_size: NA
cdr3_nt: TGTGCCAGCAGAAGGGACCTTGAGGAAAAACTGTTTTTT
cdr3_aa: CASRRDLEEKLFF

v_call: TRBV12-3/TRBV12-4
cdr3_length: 14
j_call: TRBJ2-1
d_call: NA
clone_size: many
cdr3_nt: TGTGCCAGCAGTTTCGGGGGGCTGAGCAATGAGCAGTTCTTC
cdr3_aa: CASSFGGLSNEQFF

v_call: TRBV4-2
cdr3_length: 15
j_call: TRBJ2-7
d_call: NA
clone_size: NA
cdr3_nt: TGTGCCAGCAGCCAAGAGGGCGGGGCCTCCTACGAGCAGTACTTC
cdr3_aa: CASSQEGGASYEQYF

v_call: TRBV20-1
cdr3_length: 13
j_call: TRBJ1-5
d_call: NA
clone_size: many
cdr3_nt: TGCAGTGCTGATAACAGGCTCCAATCAGCCCAGCATTTT
cdr3_aa: CSADNRLQSAQHF

v_call: TRBV7-9
cdr3_length: 17
j_call: TRBJ2-7
d_call: TRBD1
clone_size: many
cdr3_nt: TGTGCCAGCAGCTTCCGCGCCTCCGGACAGGATTCCTACGAGCAGTACTTC
cdr3_aa: CASSFRASGQDSYEQYF

v_call: TRBV29-1
cdr3_length: 13
j_call: TRBJ2-5
d_call: NA
clone_size: many
cdr3_nt: TGCAGCGTCCCCCCCGGGACCAAAGAGACCCAGTACTTC
cdr3_aa: CSVPPGTKETQYF

v_call: TRBV30
cdr3_length: 13
j_call: TRBJ2-2
d_call: NA
clone_size: many
cdr3_nt: TGTGCCTGGAGTTCACACAGGGCCGGGGAGCTGTTTTTT
cdr3_aa: CAWSSHRAGELFF

v_call: TRBV7-9
cdr3_length: 13
j_call: TRBJ1-1
d_call: TRBD1
clone_size: many
cdr3_nt: TGTGCCAGCCGCGACAGGGCTTGGACTGAAGCTTTCTTT
cdr3_aa: CASRDRAWTEAFF

v_call: TRBV28
cdr3_length: 15
j_call: TRBJ1-5
d_call: TRBD1
clone_size: many
cdr3_nt: TGTGCCAGCAGGCAACAGGGGAACGGCAATCAGCCCCAGCATTTT
cdr3_aa: CASRQQGNGNQPQHF

v_call: TRBV6-1
cdr3_length: 15
j_call: TRBJ2-1
d_call: NA
clone_size: NA
cdr3_nt: TGTGCCAGCAGTGGACTAGACCCAAGGGCCAATGAGCAGTTCTTC
cdr3_aa: CASSGLDPRANEQFF

v_call: TRBV24-1
cdr3_length: 18
j_call: TRBJ2-1
d_call: NA
clone_size: few
cdr3_nt: TGTGCCACCAGTGATCCCGGGTTCACGGGCGGGACCTACAATGAGCAGTCCTTC
cdr3_aa: CATSDPGFTGGTYNEQSF

v_call: TRBV20-1
cdr3_length: 13
j_call: TRBJ1-1
d_call: NA
clone_size: few
cdr3_nt: TGCAGTGTGGGTTTAGAAGGGAACACTGAAGCTTTCTTT
cdr3_aa: CSVGLEGNTEAFF

v_call: TRBV7-2
cdr3_length: 16
j_call: TRBJ2-2
d_call: TRBD2
clone_size: many
cdr3_nt: TGTGCCAGCAGCTTATGGGCGGGAGGGAACACCGGGGAGCTGTTTTTT
cdr3_aa: CASSLWAGGNTGELFF

v_call: TRBV6-2/TRBV6-3
cdr3_length: 15
j_call: TRBJ2-3
d_call: TRBD2
clone_size: few
cdr3_nt: TGTGCCAGCAGTCGAGCCGGGACTATTCTTGGGGTTGGGTATTTT
cdr3_aa: CASSRAGTILGVGYF

v_call: TRBV10-3
cdr3_length: 15
j_call: TRBJ2-7
d_call: NA
clone_size: few
cdr3_nt: TGTGCCATCAGTGGGGACCTCCGGGGCTCCTACGAGCAGTACTTC
cdr3_aa: CAISGDLRGSYEQYF

v_call: TRBV20-1
cdr3_length: 12
j_call: TRBJ1-1
d_call: NA
clone_size: NA
cdr3_nt: TGCAGTGTCTATTGGGGGATCGGACAAGCTTTCTTT
cdr3_aa: CSVYWGIGQAFF

v_call: TRBV20-1
cdr3_length: 12
j_call: TRBJ1-4
d_call: NA
clone_size: NA
cdr3_nt: TGCAGTGCGGGGGGTATAGCGGGAAAACTGTTTTTT
cdr3_aa: CSAGGIAGKLFF